This section outlines one T cell receptor (beta chain) sequence together with its context. The data were obtained in a study of Ad26.COV2.S vaccination and SARS-CoV-2 variants. Method: immunoSEQ multiplex PCR; TCRdb's copy keeps in-frame clones and lacks some. This table has 350,000 to 450,000 clones, about 91% appearing once. Germline V gene data show CDR1 as SGHKS and CDR2 as YYEKEE (reference sequence). This CDR3 region has 13 residues. J lost 4 bases, V lost 4 bases, and 4 bases had no gene match. V gene TRBV5-5 combines with J gene TRBJ1-2, with 7 bases matching TRBD1. The specimen comprised peripheral blood, sampled after recovery from COVID-19. This clonotype was sampled from a human donor who had recovered from COVID-19. Written as DNA, the CDR3 is TGTGCCAGCAGCCCCGGGACAGCCTATGGCTACACCTTC. Translation gives CASSPGTAYGYTF.